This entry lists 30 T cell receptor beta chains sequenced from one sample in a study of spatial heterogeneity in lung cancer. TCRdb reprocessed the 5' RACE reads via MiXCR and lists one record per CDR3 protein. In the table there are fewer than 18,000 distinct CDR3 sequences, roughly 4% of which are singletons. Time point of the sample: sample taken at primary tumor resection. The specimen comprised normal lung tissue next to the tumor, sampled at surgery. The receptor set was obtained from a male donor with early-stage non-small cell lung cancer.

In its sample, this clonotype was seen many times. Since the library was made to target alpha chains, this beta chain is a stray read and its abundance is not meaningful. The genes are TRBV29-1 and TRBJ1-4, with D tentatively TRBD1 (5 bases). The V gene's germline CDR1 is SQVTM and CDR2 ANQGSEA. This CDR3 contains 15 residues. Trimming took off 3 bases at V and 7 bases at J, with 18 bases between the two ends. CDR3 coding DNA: TGCAGCGTTGACATGGGGCAGGGCCAAGGTGAAAAACTGTTTTTT. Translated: CSVDMGQGQGEKLFF.

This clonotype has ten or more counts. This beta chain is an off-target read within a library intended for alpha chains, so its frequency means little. In DNA, the CDR3 is TGTGCCAGCTGGGAAACCGGGACAACCGGGGAAAAACTGTTTTTT. Encoded protein: CASWETGTTGEKLFF. The V gene is TRBV12-3 or TRBV12-4, the J gene TRBJ1-4; maybe TRBD1 (6 bases). This CDR3 spans 15 amino acids. Trimming took 8 bases from V and 8 from J, leaving 21 bases between them.

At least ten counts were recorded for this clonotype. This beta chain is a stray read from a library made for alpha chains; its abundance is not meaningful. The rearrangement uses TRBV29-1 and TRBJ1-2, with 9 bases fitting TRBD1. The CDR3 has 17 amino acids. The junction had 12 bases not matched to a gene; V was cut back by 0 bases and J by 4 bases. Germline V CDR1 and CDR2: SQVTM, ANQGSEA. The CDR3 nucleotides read TGCAGCGTTGAAGATTGGATGCCAAAGACAGGGGGCTATGGCTACACCTTC. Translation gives CSVEDWMPKTGGYGYTF.

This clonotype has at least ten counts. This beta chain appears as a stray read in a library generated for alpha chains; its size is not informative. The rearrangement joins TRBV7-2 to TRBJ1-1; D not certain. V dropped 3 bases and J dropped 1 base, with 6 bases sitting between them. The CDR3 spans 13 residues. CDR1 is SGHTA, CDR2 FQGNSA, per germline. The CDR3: CASSFDPNTEAFF. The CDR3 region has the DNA TGTGCCAGCAGCTTTGACCCGAACACTGAAGCTTTCTTT.

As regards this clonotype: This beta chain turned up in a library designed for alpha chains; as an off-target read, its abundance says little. The CDR3: CASSPGTGQREQYF. The CDR3 bases are TGTGCCAGCAGTCCCGGGACAGGCCAACGGGAGCAGTACTTC. The genes are TRBV6-1 and TRBJ2-7, with 8 positions matching TRBD1. The CDR3 covers 14 residues. Per the germline V gene, CDR1 is MNHNS and CDR2 is SASEGT. J lost 7 bases, V lost 5 bases, and 10 bases had no gene match.

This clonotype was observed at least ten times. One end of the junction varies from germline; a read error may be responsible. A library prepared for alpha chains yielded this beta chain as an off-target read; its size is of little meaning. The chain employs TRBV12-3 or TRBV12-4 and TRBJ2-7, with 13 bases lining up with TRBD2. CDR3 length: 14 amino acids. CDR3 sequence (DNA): TGTGCCAGCAGTTCCACCGGGACTAGCGGGATGGGGCACTTC. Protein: CASSSTGTSGMGHF.

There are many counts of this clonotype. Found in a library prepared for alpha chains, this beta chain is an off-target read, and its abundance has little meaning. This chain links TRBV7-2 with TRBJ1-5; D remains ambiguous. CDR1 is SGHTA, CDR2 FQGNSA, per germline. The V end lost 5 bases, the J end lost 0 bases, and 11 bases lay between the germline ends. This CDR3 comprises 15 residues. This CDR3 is CASSQLTFSNQPQHF. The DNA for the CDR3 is TGTGCCAGCAGCCAACTGACATTTAGCAATCAGCCCCAGCATTTT.

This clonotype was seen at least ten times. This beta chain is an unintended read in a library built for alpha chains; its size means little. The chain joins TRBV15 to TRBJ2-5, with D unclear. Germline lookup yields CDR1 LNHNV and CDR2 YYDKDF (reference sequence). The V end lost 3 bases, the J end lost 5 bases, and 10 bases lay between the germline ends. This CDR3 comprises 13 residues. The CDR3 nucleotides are TGTGCCACCAGCAGCCATTACAGCGAGACCCAGTACTTC. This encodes CATSSHYSETQYF.

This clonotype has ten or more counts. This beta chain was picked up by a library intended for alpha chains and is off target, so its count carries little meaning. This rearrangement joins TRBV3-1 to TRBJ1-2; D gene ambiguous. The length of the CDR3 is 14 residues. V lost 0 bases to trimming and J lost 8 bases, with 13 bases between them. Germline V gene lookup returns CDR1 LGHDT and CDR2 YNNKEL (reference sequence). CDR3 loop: CASSQDAGFGGYTF. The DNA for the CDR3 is TGTGCCAGCAGCCAAGATGCGGGCTTTGGGGGCTACACCTTC.

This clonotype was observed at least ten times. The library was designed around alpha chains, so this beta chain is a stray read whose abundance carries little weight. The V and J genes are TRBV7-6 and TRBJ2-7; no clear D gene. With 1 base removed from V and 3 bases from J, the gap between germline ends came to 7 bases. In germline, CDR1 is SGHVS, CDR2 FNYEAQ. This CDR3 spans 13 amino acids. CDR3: CASSLEGDYEQYF. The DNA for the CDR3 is TGTGCCAGCAGCTTAGAGGGTGACTACGAGCAGTACTTC.

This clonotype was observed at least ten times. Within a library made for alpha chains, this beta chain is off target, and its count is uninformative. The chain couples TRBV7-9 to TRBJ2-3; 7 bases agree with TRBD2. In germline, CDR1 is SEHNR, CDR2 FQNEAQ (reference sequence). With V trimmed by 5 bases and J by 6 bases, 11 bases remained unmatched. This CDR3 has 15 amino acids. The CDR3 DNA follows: TGTGCCAGCAGCCCACGGAGCGGGATCGAGGATACGCAGTATTTT. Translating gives CASSPRSGIEDTQYF.

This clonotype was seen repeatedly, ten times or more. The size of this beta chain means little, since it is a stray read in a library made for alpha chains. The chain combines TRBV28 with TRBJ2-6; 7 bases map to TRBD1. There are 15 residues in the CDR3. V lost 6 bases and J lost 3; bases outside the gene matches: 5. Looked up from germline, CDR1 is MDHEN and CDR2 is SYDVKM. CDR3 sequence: CASRTTGDGANVLTF. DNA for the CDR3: TGTGCCAGCAGAACTACAGGGGATGGGGCCAACGTCCTGACTTTC.

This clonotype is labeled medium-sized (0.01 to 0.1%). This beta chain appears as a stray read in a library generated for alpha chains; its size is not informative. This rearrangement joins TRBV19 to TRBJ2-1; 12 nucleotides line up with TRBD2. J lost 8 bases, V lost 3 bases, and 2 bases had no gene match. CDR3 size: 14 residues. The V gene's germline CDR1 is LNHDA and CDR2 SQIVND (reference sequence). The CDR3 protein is CASSIGLAGHEQFF. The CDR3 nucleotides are TGTGCCAGTAGTATCGGACTAGCGGGACATGAGCAGTTCTTC.

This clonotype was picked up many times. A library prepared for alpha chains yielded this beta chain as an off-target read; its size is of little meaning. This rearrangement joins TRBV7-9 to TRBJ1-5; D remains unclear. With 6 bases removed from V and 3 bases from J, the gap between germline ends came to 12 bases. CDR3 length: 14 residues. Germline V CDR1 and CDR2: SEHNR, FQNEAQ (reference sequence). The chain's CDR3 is CASRKDGTNQPQHF. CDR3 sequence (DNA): TGTGCCAGCAGGAAAGACGGTACCAATCAGCCCCAGCATTTT.

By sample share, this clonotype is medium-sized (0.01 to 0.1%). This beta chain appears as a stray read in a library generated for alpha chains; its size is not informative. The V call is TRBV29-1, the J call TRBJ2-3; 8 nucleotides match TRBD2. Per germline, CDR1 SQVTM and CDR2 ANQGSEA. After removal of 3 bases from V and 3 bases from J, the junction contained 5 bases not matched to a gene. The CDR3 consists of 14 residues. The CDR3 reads CSVDSGTRTDTQYF. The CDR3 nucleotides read TGCAGCGTTGACTCCGGGACTAGAACAGATACGCAGTATTTT.

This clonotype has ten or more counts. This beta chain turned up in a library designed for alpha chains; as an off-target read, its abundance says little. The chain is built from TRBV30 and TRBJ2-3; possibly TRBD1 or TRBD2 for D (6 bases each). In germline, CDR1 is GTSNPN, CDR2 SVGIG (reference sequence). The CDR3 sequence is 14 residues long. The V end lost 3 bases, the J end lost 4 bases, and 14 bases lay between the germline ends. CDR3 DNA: TGTGCCTGGAGCGGGGGCGGAGGGGCAGATACGCAGTATTTT. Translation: CAWSGGGGADTQYF.

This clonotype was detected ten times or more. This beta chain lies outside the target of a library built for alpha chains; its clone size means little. CDR3 in amino acids: CASSEMPGQGYRQFF. The DNA for the CDR3 is TGTGCCAGCAGTGAAATGCCGGGACAGGGCTACAGGCAGTTCTTC. The rearrangement links TRBV6-1 to TRBJ2-1, with 9 bases identical to TRBD1. CDR3 length equals 15 residues. The V gene end was trimmed by 2 bases and the J gene end by 12 bases; junction bases not matched to a gene: 11. From germline, CDR1 is MNHNS and CDR2 SASEGT.

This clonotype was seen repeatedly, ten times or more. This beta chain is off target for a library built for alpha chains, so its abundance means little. This CDR3 is CAWSIFYNEQFF. The CDR3 DNA reads as TGTGCCTGGAGTATTTTCTACAATGAGCAGTTCTTC. The chain couples TRBV30 to TRBJ2-1; unclear D gene. The germline V gene encodes CDR1 GTSNPN and CDR2 SVGIG (reference sequence). The CDR3 is made up of 12 amino acids. The ends were cut back, 2 bases at V and 3 bases at J, with 5 bases in the middle.

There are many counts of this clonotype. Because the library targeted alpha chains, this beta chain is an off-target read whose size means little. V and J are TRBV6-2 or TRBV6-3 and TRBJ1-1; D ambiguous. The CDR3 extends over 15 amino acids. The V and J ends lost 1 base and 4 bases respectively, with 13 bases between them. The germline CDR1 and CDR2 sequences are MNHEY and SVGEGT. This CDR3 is CASSYYGSRGTEAFF. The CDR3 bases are TGTGCCAGCAGTTACTATGGATCCCGGGGCACTGAAGCTTTCTTT.

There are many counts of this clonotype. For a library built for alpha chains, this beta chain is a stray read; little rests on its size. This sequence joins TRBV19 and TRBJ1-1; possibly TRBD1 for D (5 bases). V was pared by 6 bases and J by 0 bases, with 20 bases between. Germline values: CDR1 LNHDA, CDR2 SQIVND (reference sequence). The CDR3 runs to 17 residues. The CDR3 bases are TGTGCCAGTAGAGATGGGACCGGGACTGCATTGAACACTGAAGCTTTCTTT. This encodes CASRDGTGTALNTEAFF.

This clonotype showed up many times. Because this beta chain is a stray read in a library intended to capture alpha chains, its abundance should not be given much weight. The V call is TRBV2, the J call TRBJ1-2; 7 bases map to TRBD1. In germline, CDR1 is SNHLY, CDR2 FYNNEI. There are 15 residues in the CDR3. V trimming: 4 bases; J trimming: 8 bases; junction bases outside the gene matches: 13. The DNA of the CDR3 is TGTGCCAGCAGTGTGGCCTCCGGAGGACAGGCCGGCTACACCTTC. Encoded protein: CASSVASGGQAGYTF.

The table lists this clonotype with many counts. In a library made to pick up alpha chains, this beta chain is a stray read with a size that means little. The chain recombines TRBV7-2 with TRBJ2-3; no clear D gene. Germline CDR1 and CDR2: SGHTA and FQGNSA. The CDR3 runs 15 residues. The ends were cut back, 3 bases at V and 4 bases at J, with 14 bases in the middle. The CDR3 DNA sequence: TGTGCCAGCAGCTTTCGTCCGTCGGCAGCAGATACGCAGTATTTT. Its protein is CASSFRPSAADTQYF. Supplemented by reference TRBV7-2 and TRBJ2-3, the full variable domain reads GAGVSQSPSNKVTEKGKDVELRCDPISGHTALYWYRQSLGQGLEFLIYFQGNSAPDKSGLPSDRFSAERTGGSVSTLTIQRTQQEDSAVYLCASSFRPSAADTQYFGPGTRLTVL.

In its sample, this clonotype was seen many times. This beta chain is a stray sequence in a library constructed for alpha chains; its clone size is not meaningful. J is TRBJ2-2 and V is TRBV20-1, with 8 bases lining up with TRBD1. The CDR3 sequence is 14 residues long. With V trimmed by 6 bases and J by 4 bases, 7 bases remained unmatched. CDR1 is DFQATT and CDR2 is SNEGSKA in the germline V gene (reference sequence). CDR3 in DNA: TGCAGTGCCATTTCACAGGGGGTCACCGGGGAGCTGTTTTTT. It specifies CSAISQGVTGELFF.

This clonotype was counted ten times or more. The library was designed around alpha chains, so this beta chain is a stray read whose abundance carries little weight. CDR3 amino acids: CAWTHRVARNTIYF. CDR3 sequence (DNA): TGTGCCTGGACCCACCGGGTAGCGAGAAACACCATATATTTT. The genes are TRBV30 and TRBJ1-3; the D is unclear. This CDR3 region has 14 residues. Germline loops: CDR1 GTSNPN, CDR2 SVGIG (reference sequence). Deletions cut 4 bases from V and 5 bases from J, with 15 bases between.

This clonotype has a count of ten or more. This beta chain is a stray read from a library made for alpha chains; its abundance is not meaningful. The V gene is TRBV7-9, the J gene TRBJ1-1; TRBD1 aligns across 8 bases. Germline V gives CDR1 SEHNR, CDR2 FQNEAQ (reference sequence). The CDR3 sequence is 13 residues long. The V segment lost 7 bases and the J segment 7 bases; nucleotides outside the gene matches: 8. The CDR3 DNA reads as TGTGCCAGCAACCATCAGGGGGCGGTTGAAGCTTTCTTT. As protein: CASNHQGAVEAFF.

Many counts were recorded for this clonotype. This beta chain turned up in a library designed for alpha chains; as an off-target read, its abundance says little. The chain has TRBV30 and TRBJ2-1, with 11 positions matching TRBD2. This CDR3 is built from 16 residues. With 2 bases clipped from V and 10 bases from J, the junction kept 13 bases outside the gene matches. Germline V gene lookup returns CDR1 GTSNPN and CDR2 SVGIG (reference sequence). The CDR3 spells CAWSKPGLADRGEQFF. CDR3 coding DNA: TGTGCCTGGAGTAAACCGGGACTAGCGGACCGTGGGGAGCAGTTCTTC.

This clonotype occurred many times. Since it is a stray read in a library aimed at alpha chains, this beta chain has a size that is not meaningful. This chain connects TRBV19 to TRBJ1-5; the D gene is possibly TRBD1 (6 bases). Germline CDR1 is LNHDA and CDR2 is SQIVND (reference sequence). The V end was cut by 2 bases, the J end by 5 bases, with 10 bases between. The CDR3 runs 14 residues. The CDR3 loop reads CASSIRGGDQPQHF. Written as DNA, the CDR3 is TGTGCCAGTAGTATAAGGGGGGGCGATCAGCCCCAGCATTTT.

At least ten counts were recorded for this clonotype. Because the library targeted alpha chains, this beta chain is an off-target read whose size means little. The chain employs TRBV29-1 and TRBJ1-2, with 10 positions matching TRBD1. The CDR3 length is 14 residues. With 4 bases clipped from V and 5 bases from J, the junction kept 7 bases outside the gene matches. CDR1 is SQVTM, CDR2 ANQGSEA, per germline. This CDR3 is CSVGQGAEGYGYTF. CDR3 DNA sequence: TGCAGCGTTGGACAGGGGGCGGAGGGTTATGGCTACACCTTC.

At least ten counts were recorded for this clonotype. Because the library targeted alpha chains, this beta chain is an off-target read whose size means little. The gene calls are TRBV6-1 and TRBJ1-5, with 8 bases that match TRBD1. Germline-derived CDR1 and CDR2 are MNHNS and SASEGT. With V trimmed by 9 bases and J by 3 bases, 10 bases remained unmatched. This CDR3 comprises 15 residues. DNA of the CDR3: TGTGCCAGTATTTCCGGGACAGGCGTCAATCAGCCCCAGCATTTT. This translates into CASISGTGVNQPQHF.

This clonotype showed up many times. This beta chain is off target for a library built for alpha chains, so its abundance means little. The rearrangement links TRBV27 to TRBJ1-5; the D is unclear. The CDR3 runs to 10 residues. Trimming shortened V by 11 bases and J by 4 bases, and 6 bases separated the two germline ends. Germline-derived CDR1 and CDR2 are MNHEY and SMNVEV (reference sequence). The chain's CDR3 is CAARNQPQHF. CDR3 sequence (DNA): TGTGCCGCAAGGAATCAGCCCCAGCATTTT.